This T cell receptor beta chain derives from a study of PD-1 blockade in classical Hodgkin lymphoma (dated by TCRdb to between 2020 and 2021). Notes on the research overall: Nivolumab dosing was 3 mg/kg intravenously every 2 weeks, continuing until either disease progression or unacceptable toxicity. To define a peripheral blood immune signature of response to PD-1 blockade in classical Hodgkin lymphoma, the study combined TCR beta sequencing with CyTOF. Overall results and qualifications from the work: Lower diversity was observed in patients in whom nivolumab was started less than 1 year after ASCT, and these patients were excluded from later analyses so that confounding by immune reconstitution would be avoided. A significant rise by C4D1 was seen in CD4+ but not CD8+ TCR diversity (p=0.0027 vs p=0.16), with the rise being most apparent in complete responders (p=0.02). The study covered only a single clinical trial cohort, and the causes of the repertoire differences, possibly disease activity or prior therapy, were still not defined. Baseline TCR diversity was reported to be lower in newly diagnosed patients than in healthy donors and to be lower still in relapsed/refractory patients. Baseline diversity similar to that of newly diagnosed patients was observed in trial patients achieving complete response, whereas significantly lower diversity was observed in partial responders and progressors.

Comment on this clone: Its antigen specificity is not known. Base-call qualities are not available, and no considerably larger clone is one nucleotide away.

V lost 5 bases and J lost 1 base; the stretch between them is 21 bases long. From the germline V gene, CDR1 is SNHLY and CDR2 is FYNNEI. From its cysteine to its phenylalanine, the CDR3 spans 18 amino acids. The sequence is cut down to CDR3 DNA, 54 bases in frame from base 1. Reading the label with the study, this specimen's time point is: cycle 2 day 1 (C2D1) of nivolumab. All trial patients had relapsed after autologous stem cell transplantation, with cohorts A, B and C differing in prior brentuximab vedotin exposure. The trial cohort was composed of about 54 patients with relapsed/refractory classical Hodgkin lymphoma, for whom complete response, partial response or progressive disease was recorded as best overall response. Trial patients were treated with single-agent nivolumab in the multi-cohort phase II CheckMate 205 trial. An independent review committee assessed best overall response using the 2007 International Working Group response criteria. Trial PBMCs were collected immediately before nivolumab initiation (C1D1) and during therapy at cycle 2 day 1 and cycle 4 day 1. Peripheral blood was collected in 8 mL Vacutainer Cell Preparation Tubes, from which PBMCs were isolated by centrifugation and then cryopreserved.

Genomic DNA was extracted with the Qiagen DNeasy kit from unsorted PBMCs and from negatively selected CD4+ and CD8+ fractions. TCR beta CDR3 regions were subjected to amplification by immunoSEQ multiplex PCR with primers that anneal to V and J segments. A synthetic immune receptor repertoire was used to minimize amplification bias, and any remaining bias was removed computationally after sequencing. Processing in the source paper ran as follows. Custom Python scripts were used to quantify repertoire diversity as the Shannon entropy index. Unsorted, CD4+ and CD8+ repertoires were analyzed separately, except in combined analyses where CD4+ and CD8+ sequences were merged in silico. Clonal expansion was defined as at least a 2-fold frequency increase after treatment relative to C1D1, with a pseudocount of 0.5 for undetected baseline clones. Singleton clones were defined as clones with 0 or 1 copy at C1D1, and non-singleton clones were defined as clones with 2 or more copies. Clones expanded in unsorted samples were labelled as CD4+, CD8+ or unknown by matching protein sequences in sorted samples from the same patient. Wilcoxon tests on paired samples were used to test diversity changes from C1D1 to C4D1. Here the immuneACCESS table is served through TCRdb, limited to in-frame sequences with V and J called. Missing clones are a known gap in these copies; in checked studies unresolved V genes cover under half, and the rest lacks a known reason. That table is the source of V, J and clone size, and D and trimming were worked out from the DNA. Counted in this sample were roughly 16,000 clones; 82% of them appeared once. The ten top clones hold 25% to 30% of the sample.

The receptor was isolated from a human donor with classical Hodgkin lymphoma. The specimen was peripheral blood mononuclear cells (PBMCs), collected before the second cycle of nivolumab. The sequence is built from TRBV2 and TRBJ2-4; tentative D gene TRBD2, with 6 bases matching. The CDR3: CASSILTRRGWAKNIQYF. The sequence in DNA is TGTGCCAGCAGTATCTTGACTAGACGGGGGTGGGCCAAAAACATTCAGTACTTC.